What follows are 27 T cell receptor beta chains derived from one specimen sequenced in a study of blood T cell repertoires in COVID-19. Sequencing used immunoSEQ multiplex PCR; TCRdb keeps in-frame clones, though not all of them. The sample shows approximately 85,000 clones, roughly 87% of them seen only once. The sequencing input was peripheral blood. The receptors stem from a man aged 50 to 59 with acute or convalescent COVID-19.

The sample holds one count of this clone. V and J are TRBV18 and TRBJ1-1, with no clear D. The CDR3 totals 14 residues. Germline V lookup: CDR1 KGHSH, CDR2 LQKENI. The V gene lost 3 bases and the J gene lost 8 bases, with 16 bases spanning the gap. CDR3 DNA sequence: TGTGCCAGCTCACCCCAAGGCCGAGCGTACGAAGCTTTCTTT. Translation: CASSPQGRAYEAFF. The variable domain in full, with the rest retrieved from reference TRBV18 and TRBJ1-1, is NAGVMQNPRHLVRRRGQEARLRCSPMKGHSHVYWYRQLPEEGLKFMVYLQKENIIDESGMPKERFSAEFPKEGPSILRIQQVVRGDSAAYFCASSPQGRAYEAFFGQGTRLTVV.

The chain links TRBV14 to TRBJ1-3; no reliable D call. Trimming removed 4 bases at V and 1 base at J, with 11 bases between. Germline values: CDR1 SGHDN, CDR2 FVKESK. CDR3 length: 15 amino acids. The CDR3 sequence is CASSLSFTSGNTIYF. CDR3 in DNA: TGTGCCAGCAGCCTTAGTTTTACGTCTGGAAACACCATATATTTT.

The J gene is TRBJ2-1, the V gene TRBV9, with D tentatively TRBD2 (6 bases). Germline V gives CDR1 SGDLS, CDR2 YYNGEE. The CDR3 covers 12 residues. V was clipped by 8 bases and J by 5 bases, with 11 bases between them. CDR3 bases: TGTGCCAGTGGGGGGAACGACAATGAGCAGTTCTTC. Encoded protein: CASGGNDNEQFF.

The gene calls are TRBV4-3 and TRBJ1-3, with 8 bases aligning to TRBD1. The J segment lost 0 bases and the V segment lost 4 bases, leaving 8 bases of the junction unmatched. Germline V gene data show CDR1 as LGHNA and CDR2 as YSLEER. The CDR3 is made up of 17 amino acids. CDR3 loop: CASSRYGQGSSGNTIYF. In nucleotides, the CDR3 is TGCGCCAGCAGCCGATATGGACAGGGATCCTCTGGAAACACCATATATTTT.

The genes are TRBV2 and TRBJ2-1, with D uncertain. This CDR3 has 13 amino acids. The germline V and J ends were trimmed by 4 bases and 4 bases, with 8 bases remaining between them. CDR1 and CDR2 (germline): SNHLY, FYNNEI. This chain's CDR3 is CASSGLSYNEQFF. As DNA, the CDR3 is TGTGCCAGCAGTGGTCTCAGTTACAATGAGCAGTTCTTC. The full variable domain, rest sourced from reference TRBV2 and TRBJ2-1, is EPEVTQTPSHQVTQMGQEVILRCVPISNHLYFYWYRQILGQKVEFLVSFYNNEISEKSEIFDDQFSVERPDGSNFTLKIRSTKLEDSAMYFCASSGLSYNEQFFGPGTRLTVL.

The J gene is TRBJ2-2, the V gene TRBV7-3, with TRBD2 as a possible D gene (5 bases). This CDR3 has 15 residues. The V and J ends lost 5 bases and 7 bases respectively, with 17 bases between them. Germline V gene sequence: CDR1 SGHTA, CDR2 FQGTGA. CDR3 protein: CASSLGSGGHGELFF. For the CDR3, the DNA is TGTGCCAGCAGCCTAGGGTCTGGCGGGCACGGGGAGCTGTTTTTT.

As regards this clone: One junction end does not reproduce the germline sequence, and a read error may be involved. The CDR3 sequence is CARGTGRRSF. The CDR3 bases are TGTGCCAGGGGGACAGGGCGGCGTTCCTTC. The chain combines TRBV2 with TRBJ1-2; TRBD1 agrees at 9 bases. Germline V gene sequence: CDR1 SNHLY, CDR2 FYNNEI. The length of the CDR3 is 10 residues.

The chain is built from TRBV7-8 and TRBJ2-7; 8 bases line up with TRBD1. Germline trimming cut 5 bases from V and 7 bases from J; bases unmatched to any gene: 13. Germline CDR1 and CDR2: SGHVS and FQNEAQ. CDR3 length equals 15 residues. Written as DNA, the CDR3 is TGTGCCAGCAGCCCGCAGCCAGCAGGGGGCGGGGAGCAGTACGTC. Residues: CASSPQPAGGGEQYV.

The chain joins TRBV15 to TRBJ2-5, with a weak D call TRBD1 (6 bases). The germline CDR1 and CDR2 sequences are LNHNV and YYDKDF (reference sequence). CDR3 size: 15 residues. V lost 0 bases to trimming and J lost 4 bases, with 12 bases between them. DNA of the CDR3: TGTGCCACCAGCAGAGACAGGGGTTGGGGAGAGACCCAGTACTTC. Translating it yields CATSRDRGWGETQYF.

This clone was seen just once. The chain recombines TRBV15 with TRBJ1-5; a weak D match, TRBD1 (6 bases). This CDR3 is 15 amino acids long. Germline V CDR1 and CDR2: LNHNV, YYDKDF (reference sequence). The V and J ends lost 3 bases and 4 bases respectively, with 13 bases between them. CDR3 loop: CATSSPQGRNQPQHF. CDR3 in DNA: TGTGCCACCAGCAGTCCCCAGGGGAGAAATCAGCCCCAGCATTTT.

In its sample, this clone was seen a few times. The chain is built from TRBV19 and TRBJ1-6; a possible D gene is TRBD1 (5 bases). Germline assignment: CDR1 LNHDA and CDR2 SQIVND (reference sequence). Trimming removed 7 bases at V and 6 bases at J, with 16 bases between. The CDR3 covers 15 residues. The CDR3 DNA reads as TGTGCCAGTACTGAAACCGGGACTTTTAATTCACCCCTCCACTTT. This gives the protein CASTETGTFNSPLHF.

This chain connects TRBV18 to TRBJ2-1, with 7 nucleotides matching TRBD1. Germline CDR1 and CDR2: KGHSH and LQKENI. Trimming cost V 5 bases and J 7 bases; bases outside gene matches: 11. CDR3 length equals 15 residues. CDR3 in amino acids: CASSDGQVGWNEQFF. The CDR3 DNA reads as TGTGCCAGCTCAGACGGACAGGTCGGGTGGAATGAGCAGTTCTTC.

The chain links TRBV6-6 to TRBJ1-4; D possibly corresponds to TRBD1 (6 bases). Deletions cut 5 bases from V and 2 bases from J, with 12 bases between. Germline V gene lookup returns CDR1 MNHNY and CDR2 SVGAGI (reference sequence). The CDR3 contains 15 residues. CDR3 amino acids: CASSRGTTTNEKLFF. The CDR3 nucleotides are TGTGCCAGCAGTCGGGGGACAACGACTAATGAAAAACTGTTTTTT.

V usage is TRBV28 and J usage is TRBJ1-2; D may be TRBD1 (6 bases). V lost 11 bases, J lost 14 bases, and 18 bases lay in between. The germline CDR1 and CDR2 sequences are MDHEN and SYDVKM. This CDR3 has 10 amino acids. CDR3 sequence reads: CAALGGGLTF. CDR3 DNA sequence: TGTGCCGCCCTGGGAGGGGGTTTAACCTTC.

This chain connects TRBV28 to TRBJ1-5; D remains ambiguous. The CDR3 contains 12 residues. V was pared by 7 bases and J by 6 bases, with 10 bases between. The V gene's germline CDR1 is MDHEN and CDR2 SYDVKM. DNA of the CDR3: TGTGCCAGCAAGGAGCGAGTTCAGCCCCAGCATTTT. It specifies CASKERVQPQHF.

The J gene is TRBJ2-5, the V gene TRBV4-3; 7 bases agree with TRBD1. CDR1 LGHNA and CDR2 YSLEER come from the germline V gene. This CDR3 comprises 16 residues. V shed 6 bases, J shed 5 bases, and the junction held 15 bases outside the gene matches. The CDR3 region is CASSRSLLTGMETQYF. CDR3 DNA sequence: TGCGCCAGCAGTCGCAGCTTATTGACAGGGATGGAGACCCAGTACTTC.

The CDR3 reads CASSPGQAGELFF. The CDR3 DNA reads TGTGCCAGCAGCCCGGGACAGGCCGGGGAGCTGTTTTTT. The rearrangement joins TRBV11-2 to TRBJ2-2; TRBD1 matches at 8 bases. From germline, CDR1 is SGHAT and CDR2 FQNNGV. The CDR3 is 13 amino acids. The trim removed 5 bases at V and 6 bases at J, leaving 2 bases unmatched.

The genes are TRBV6-6 and TRBJ2-7; D might be TRBD1 (5 bases). Trimming removed 2 bases at V and 3 bases at J, with 8 bases between. The CDR3 has 13 residues. CDR1 MNHNY and CDR2 SVGAGI come from the germline V gene (reference sequence). CDR3 nucleotide sequence: TGTGCCAGCAGTTACAAGGGGTTCTACGAGCAGTACTTC. It specifies CASSYKGFYEQYF.

The V gene is TRBV6-6, the J gene TRBJ1-3, with no clear D. Germline V lookup: CDR1 MNHNY, CDR2 SVGAGI (reference sequence). The CDR3 is 15 amino acids. V was clipped by 6 bases and J by 0 bases, with 12 bases between them. This CDR3 reads CASSPTEYSGNTIYF. In nucleotides, the CDR3 is TGTGCCAGCAGCCCCACCGAGTACTCTGGAAACACCATATATTTT.

The chain employs TRBV5-8 and TRBJ1-6; 8 bases line up with TRBD1. CDR1 is SGHTS and CDR2 is YDEGEE in the germline V gene. This CDR3 region has 14 residues. After removal of 4 bases from V and 7 bases from J, the junction contained 4 bases not matched to a gene. CDR3 sequence (DNA): TGTGCCAGCAGCCGGGGACAGGAAAATTCACCCCTCCACTTT. Translating it yields CASSRGQENSPLHF.

The chain has TRBV28 and TRBJ2-7; D is undetermined. V lost 6 bases and J lost 2, with 8 bases in between. Germline CDR1 and CDR2: MDHEN and SYDVKM. CDR3 length equals 12 residues. Written as DNA, the CDR3 is TGTGCCAGCAGAAGCAACCCCTACGAGCAGTACTTC. Translation gives CASRSNPYEQYF.

This chain joins TRBV28 and TRBJ1-4; a possible D gene is TRBD1 (6 bases). CDR3 length equals 17 residues. The V gene's germline CDR1 is MDHEN and CDR2 SYDVKM. V gave up 6 bases and J gave up 3 bases, with 20 bases separating them. CDR3 nucleotides: TGTGCCAGCAGCCTTAGCGGGGAACAGGGAGCTAATGAAAAACTGTTTTTT. Translated: CASSLSGEQGANEKLFF.

The chain combines TRBV5-6 with TRBJ2-1; tentative D call: TRBD2 (7 bases). CDR3 size: 16 residues. Germline CDR1 SGHDT, CDR2 YYEEEE. Trimming left V 3 bases short and J 4 bases short, with 17 bases between. In nucleotides, the CDR3 is TGTGCCAGCAGCTCCGGGAGGAGGGGGTATTACAATGAGCAGTTCTTC. Translating it yields CASSSGRRGYYNEQFF.

V usage is TRBV4-1 and J usage is TRBJ1-1; no clear D. V dropped 4 bases and J dropped 2 bases, with 14 bases sitting between them. The length of the CDR3 is 15 residues. The V gene's germline CDR1 is MGHRA and CDR2 YSYEKL. The CDR3 loop reads CASSPTHPTNTEAFF. CDR3 coding DNA: TGCGCCAGCAGCCCTACGCACCCTACTAACACTGAAGCTTTCTTT.

V gene TRBV3-1 (or the pseudogene TRBV3-2) combines with J gene TRBJ1-4; 7 bases match TRBD1. Germline-derived CDR1 and CDR2 are LGHDT and YNNKEL (reference sequence). The CDR3 length is 14 residues. Trimming at V came to 4 bases and at J to 7 bases, leaving 6 bases not matched to a gene. DNA of the CDR3: TGTGCCAGCAGCCCGGACAGGTATGGTGAAAAACTGTTTTTT. Protein: CASSPDRYGEKLFF.

The gene calls are TRBV4-1 and TRBJ2-2; the match to TRBD2 covers 11 bases. The germline V gene has CDR1 MGHRA and CDR2 YSYEKL. CDR3 length equals 19 residues. Trimming at V came to 0 bases and at J to 4 bases, leaving 10 bases not matched to a gene. The CDR3 DNA is TGCGCCAGCAGCCAAGATGAAGTAGCGGGGGGGCCGGGCACCGGGGAGCTGTTTTTT. Residues: CASSQDEVAGGPGTGELFF.

The J gene is TRBJ1-3, the V gene TRBV6-5, with D uncertain. The ends were cut back, 0 bases at V and 2 bases at J, with 11 bases in the middle. The CDR3 length is 16 residues. The germline V gene has CDR1 MNHEY and CDR2 SVGAGI. The CDR3 sequence: CASSYSMRGAGNTIYF. CDR3 DNA: TGTGCCAGCAGTTACTCGATGCGGGGAGCTGGAAACACCATATATTTT.